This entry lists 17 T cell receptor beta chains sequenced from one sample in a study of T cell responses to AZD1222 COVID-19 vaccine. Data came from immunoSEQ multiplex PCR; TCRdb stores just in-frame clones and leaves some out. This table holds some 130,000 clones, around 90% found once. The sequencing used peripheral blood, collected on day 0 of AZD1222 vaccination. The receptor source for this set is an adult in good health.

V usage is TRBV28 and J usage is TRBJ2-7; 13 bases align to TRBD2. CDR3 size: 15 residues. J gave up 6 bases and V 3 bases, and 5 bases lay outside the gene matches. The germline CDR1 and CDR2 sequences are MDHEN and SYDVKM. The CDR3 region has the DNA TGTGCCAGCAGTTTTACTAGCGGGAGGGCCCGCGAGCAGTACTTC. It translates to CASSFTSGRAREQYF.

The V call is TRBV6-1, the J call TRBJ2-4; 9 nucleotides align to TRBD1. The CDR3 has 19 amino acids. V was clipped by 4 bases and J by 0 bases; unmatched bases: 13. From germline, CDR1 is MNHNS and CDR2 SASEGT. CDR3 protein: CASSATGTGTILAKNIQYF. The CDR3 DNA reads TGTGCCAGCAGTGCCACCGGGACAGGGACGATTCTAGCCAAAAACATTCAGTACTTC.

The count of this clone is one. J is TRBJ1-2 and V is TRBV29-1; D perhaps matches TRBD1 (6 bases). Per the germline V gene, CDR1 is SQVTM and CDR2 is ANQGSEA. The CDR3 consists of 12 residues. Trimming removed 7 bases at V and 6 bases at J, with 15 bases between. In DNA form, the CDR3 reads TGCAGCGCCTGGGGGGGCGGGGATGGCTACACCTTC. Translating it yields CSAWGGGDGYTF. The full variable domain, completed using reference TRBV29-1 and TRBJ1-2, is SAVISQKPSRDICQRGTSLTIQCQVDSQVTMMFWYRQQPGQSLTLIATANQGSEATYESGFVIDKFPISRPNLTFSTLTVSNMSPEDSSIYLCSAWGGGDGYTFGSGTRLTVV.

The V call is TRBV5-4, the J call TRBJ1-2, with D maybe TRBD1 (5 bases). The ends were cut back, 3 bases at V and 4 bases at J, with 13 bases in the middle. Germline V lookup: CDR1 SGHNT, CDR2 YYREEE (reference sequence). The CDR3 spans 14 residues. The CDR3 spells CASSSPGSSYGYTF. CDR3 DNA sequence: TGTGCCAGCAGCTCCCCAGGGTCTAGCTATGGCTACACCTTC.

DNA of the CDR3: TGTGCCAGTAGTATAACCGCAGGGGCTAGTCAGCCCCAGCATTTT. Its protein product is CASSITAGASQPQHF. The chain recombines TRBV19 with TRBJ1-5, with D possibly matching TRBD1 (6 bases). This CDR3 region has 15 residues. CDR1 and CDR2 (germline): LNHDA, SQIVND (reference sequence). V shed 2 bases and J shed 6 bases, with 14 bases lying between them.

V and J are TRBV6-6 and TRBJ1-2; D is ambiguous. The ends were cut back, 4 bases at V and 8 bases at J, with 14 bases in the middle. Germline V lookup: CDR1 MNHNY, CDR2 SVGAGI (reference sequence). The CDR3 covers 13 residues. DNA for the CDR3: TGTGCCAGCAGTTTCGAGTCTCGAAAAGGCTACACCTTC. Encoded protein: CASSFESRKGYTF.

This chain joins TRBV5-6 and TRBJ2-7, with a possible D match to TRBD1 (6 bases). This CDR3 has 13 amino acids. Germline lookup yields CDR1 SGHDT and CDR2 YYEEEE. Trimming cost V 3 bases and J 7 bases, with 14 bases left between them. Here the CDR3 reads CASSSPTGGEQYF. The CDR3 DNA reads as TGTGCCAGCAGCTCGCCGACAGGTGGTGAGCAGTACTTC. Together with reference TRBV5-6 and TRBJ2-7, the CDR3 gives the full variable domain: DAGVTQSPTHLIKTRGQQVTLRCSPKSGHDTVSWYQQALGQGPQFIFQYYEEEERQRGNFPDRFSGHQFPNYSSELNVNALLLGDSALYLCASSSPTGGEQYFGPGTRLTVT.

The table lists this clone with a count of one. This CDR3 is CASSSDRDSYSNQPQHF. In nucleotides, the CDR3 is TGTGCCAGCAGTTCAGACAGGGACTCATATAGCAATCAGCCCCAGCATTTT. The chain has TRBV6-2 or TRBV6-3 and TRBJ1-5; TRBD1 matches at 7 bases. Looked up from germline, CDR1 is MNHEY and CDR2 is SVGEGT. The CDR3 consists of 17 residues. V lost 4 bases and J lost 0; bases outside the gene matches: 9.

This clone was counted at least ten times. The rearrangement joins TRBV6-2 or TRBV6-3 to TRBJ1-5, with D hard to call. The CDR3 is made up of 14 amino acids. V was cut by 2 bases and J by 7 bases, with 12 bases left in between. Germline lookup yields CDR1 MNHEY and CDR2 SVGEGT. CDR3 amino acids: CASSYQGNQQPQHF. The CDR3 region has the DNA TGTGCCAGCAGTTACCAAGGAAATCAGCAGCCCCAGCATTTT.

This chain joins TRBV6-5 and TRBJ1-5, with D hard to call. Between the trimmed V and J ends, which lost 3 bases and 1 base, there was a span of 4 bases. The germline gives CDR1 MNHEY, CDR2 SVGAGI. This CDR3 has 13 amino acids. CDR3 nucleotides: TGTGCCAGCAGTTATACCAGCAATCAGCCCCAGCATTTT. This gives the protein CASSYTSNQPQHF.

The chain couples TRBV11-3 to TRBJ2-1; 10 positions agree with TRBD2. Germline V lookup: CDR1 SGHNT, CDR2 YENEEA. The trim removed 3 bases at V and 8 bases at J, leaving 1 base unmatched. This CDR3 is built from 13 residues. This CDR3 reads CASSFGLADEQFF. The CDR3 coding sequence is TGTGCCAGCAGCTTCGGACTAGCGGATGAGCAGTTCTTC. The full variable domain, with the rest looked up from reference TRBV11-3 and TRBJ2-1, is EAGVVQSPRYKIIEKKQPVAFWCNPISGHNTLYWYLQNLGQGPELLIRYENEEAVDDSQLPKDRFSAERLKGVDSTLKIQPAELGDSAVYLCASSFGLADEQFFGPGTRLTVL.

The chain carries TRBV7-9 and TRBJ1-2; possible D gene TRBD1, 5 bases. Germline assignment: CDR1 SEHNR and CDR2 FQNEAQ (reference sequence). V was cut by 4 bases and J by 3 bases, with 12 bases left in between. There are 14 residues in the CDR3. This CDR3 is CASSSKDTYYGYTF. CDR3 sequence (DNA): TGTGCCAGCAGCTCAAAGGACACGTACTATGGCTACACCTTC.

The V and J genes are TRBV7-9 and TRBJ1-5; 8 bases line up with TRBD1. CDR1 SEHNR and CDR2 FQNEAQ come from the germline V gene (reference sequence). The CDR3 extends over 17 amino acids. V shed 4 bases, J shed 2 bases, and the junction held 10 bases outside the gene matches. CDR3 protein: CASSYTGGRFGNQPQHF. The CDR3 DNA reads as TGTGCCAGCAGCTACACAGGGGGGCGTTTCGGCAATCAGCCCCAGCATTTT. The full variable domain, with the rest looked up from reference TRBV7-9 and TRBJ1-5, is DTGVSQNPRHKITKRGQNVTFRCDPISEHNRLYWYRQTLGQGPEFLTYFQNEAQLEKSRLLSDRFSAERPKGSFSTLEIQRTEQGDSAMYLCASSYTGGRFGNQPQHFGDGTRLSIL.

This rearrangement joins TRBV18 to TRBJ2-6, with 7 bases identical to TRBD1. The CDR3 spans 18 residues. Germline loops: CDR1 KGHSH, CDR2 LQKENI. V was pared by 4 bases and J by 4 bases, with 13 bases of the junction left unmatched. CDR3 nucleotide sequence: TGTGCCAGCTCACGGGACGACAGGGCTGGGTCCGGGGCCAACGTCCTGACTTTC. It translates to CASSRDDRAGSGANVLTF.

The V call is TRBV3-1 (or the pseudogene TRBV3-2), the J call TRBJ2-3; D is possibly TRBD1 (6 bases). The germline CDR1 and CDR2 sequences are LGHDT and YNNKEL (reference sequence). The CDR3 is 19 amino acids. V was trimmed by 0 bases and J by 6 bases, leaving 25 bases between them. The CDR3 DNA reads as TGTGCCAGCAGCCAAGATCCCCCCTTGAGGGGATCTGGGGGCGATACGCAGTATTTT. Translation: CASSQDPPLRGSGGDTQYF.

Here the CDR3 reads CASSLRGQFPFNQPQHF. The CDR3 DNA reads as TGTGCCAGCAGTCTAAGGGGGCAGTTTCCTTTCAATCAGCCCCAGCATTTT. The chain is built from TRBV6-2 or TRBV6-3 and TRBJ1-5, with 7 bases fitting TRBD1. Trimming took 5 bases from V and 3 from J; bases not matched to a gene: 13. The length of the CDR3 is 17 residues. CDR1 is MNHEY and CDR2 is SVGEGT in the germline V gene.

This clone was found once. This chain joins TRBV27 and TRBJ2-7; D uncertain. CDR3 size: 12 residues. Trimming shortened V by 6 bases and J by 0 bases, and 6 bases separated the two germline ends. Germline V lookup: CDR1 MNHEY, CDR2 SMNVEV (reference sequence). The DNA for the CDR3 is TGTGCCAGCAGCCGTGGCTCCTACGAGCAGTACTTC. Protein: CASSRGSYEQYF.